A single sample is the source of the 10 T cell receptor beta chains below, sequenced in a study of cytomegalovirus exposure and HLA in healthy donors. In the PCR, 60 Vbeta and 13 Jbeta primers were used. Produced via immunoSEQ multiplex PCR; TCRdb's table is partial and in-frame only. The sample contains some 170,000 clones, approximately 78% of which appear only once. The source material was PBMCs. These receptors were collected from a woman under 30 in good health and CMV-seronegative.

The rearrangement uses TRBV9 and TRBJ1-4; 7 positions agree with TRBD1. Germline assignment: CDR1 SGDLS and CDR2 YYNGEE. CDR3 length equals 17 residues. Germline trimming cut 0 bases from V and 3 bases from J; bases unmatched to any gene: 8. The CDR3 DNA is TGTGCCAGCAGCGTAGACGGGGGTGGACAGGCTAATGAAAAACTGTTTTTT. This codes for CASSVDGGGQANEKLFF. Combining the CDR3 with reference TRBV9 and TRBJ1-4 gives the whole variable domain DSGVTQTPKHLITATGQRVTLRCSPRSGDLSVYWYQQSLDQGLQFLIQYYNGEERAKGNILERFSAQQFPDLHSELNLSSLELGDSALYFCASSVDGGGQANEKLFFGSGTQLSVL.

The gene calls are TRBV19 and TRBJ2-7, with D tentatively TRBD1 (5 bases). The CDR3 length is 14 residues. The germline CDR1 and CDR2 sequences are LNHDA and SQIVND (reference sequence). With 3 bases removed from V and 3 bases from J, the gap between germline ends came to 12 bases. CDR3 region: CASSIQDNRYEQYF. CDR3 nucleotide sequence: TGTGCCAGTAGTATTCAGGACAACCGCTACGAGCAGTACTTC.

This chain links TRBV10-3 with TRBJ2-5, with D possibly matching TRBD2 (5 bases). CDR1 and CDR2 from the germline V gene are ENHRY and SYGVKD. Trimming pared 0 bases from V and 2 bases from J, leaving 7 bases between. The length of the CDR3 is 14 residues. The CDR3 region has the DNA TGTGCCATCAGTGAGTCCTCGGGACAAGAGACCCAGTACTTC. The encoded protein is CAISESSGQETQYF.

The chain couples TRBV12-5 to TRBJ1-1; 7 bases align to TRBD1. This CDR3 is built from 14 residues. Germline V gives CDR1 LGHNT, CDR2 FRNRAP. The V and J ends lost 1 base and 3 bases, in that order; junction bases with no gene match: 2. The CDR3 is CASGLGDRDTEAFF. DNA of the CDR3: TGTGCTAGTGGTTTGGGGGACAGAGACACTGAAGCTTTCTTT. The variable domain in full, with the rest retrieved from reference TRBV12-5 and TRBJ1-1, is DARVTQTPRHKVTEMGQEVTMRCQPILGHNTVFWYRQTMMQGLELLAYFRNRAPLDDSGMPKDRFSAEMPDATLATLKIQPSEPRDSAVYFCASGLGDRDTEAFFGQGTRLTVV.

The rearrangement joins TRBV13 to TRBJ1-2; tentatively, D is TRBD1 (5 bases). The CDR3 runs to 13 residues. In germline, CDR1 is PRHDT, CDR2 FYEKMQ (reference sequence). V lost 6 bases and J 6 bases, leaving 14 bases between the germline ends. CDR3 amino acids: CASSLETVNGYTF. The CDR3 DNA sequence: TGTGCCAGCAGTCTGGAGACAGTAAATGGCTACACCTTC.

V gene TRBV6-4 combines with J gene TRBJ2-1; D gene uncertain. The CDR3 extends over 14 amino acids. Trimming cost V 0 bases and J 9 bases, with 12 bases left between them. CDR1 MRHNA and CDR2 SNTAGT come from the germline V gene. The CDR3 protein is CASSDSLLIGEQFF. The CDR3 nucleotides read TGTGCCAGCAGTGACTCCCTTCTAATCGGTGAGCAGTTCTTC.

This clone was counted only a few times. The V call is TRBV21-1, the J call TRBJ2-7; the D call of TRBD1 is as the table states it, not checked on the DNA. TRBV21-1 is listed as a pseudogene. The CDR3 is made up of 14 amino acids. CDR3 nucleotide sequence: TGTGCCAGCAGCAGCCGGGACAGTTATTACGAGCAGTACTTC. It specifies CASSSRDSYYEQYF.

This sequence joins TRBV7-8 and TRBJ1-2; the match to TRBD1 covers 7 bases. V dropped 5 bases and J dropped 3; count of bases not matched to a gene: 15. Per the germline V gene, CDR1 is SGHVS and CDR2 is FQNEAQ. This CDR3 region has 17 residues. CDR3 coding DNA: TGTGCCAGCAGCCGCAAAATAACAGGGGAAAGGCACTATGGCTACACCTTC. This sequence encodes CASSRKITGERHYGYTF.

The rearrangement links TRBV9 to TRBJ2-5; 12 bases map to TRBD2. Germline trimming cut 4 bases from V and 0 bases from J; bases unmatched to any gene: 1. Per the germline V gene, CDR1 is SGDLS and CDR2 is YYNGEE. The CDR3 length is 15 residues. The CDR3 coding sequence is TGTGCCAGCAGCTCTAGCGGGAGGGACCAAGAGACCCAGTACTTC. As protein: CASSSSGRDQETQYF.

This clone was counted once. The chain couples TRBV7-4 to TRBJ1-1, with TRBD1 matching 7 bases. Trimming cost V 4 bases and J 3 bases; bases outside gene matches: 8. Germline values: CDR1 SGHVT, CDR2 SQSDAQ. The CDR3 length is 15 residues. The CDR3 region has the DNA TGTGCCAGCAGCTCGCAGTCCGGGACAGACACTGAAGCTTTCTTT. Protein: CASSSQSGTDTEAFF.